Included here is one T cell receptor (beta chain) sequence, with context. No antigen is known for it. Base qualities are not recorded, but no much larger clone differs from it by a single base. The CDR3 goes from the cysteine to the phenylalanine over 14 residues. The read is trimmed to its CDR3 DNA, 42 bases read in frame from base 1. Via the germline V gene, CDR1 is SQVTM and CDR2 ANQGSEA. V loses 5 bases at its end and J loses 1 base; junction bases beyond the gene matches: 6. These data belong to a study of blood T cell repertoires in COVID-19 (dated by TCRdb to the early 2020s). Describing the broader study: Samples from collaborators originated in the United States, Italy and Spain and spanned both the acute and convalescent phases of COVID-19. The material from the prospective study consisted of cDNA or gDNA derived from T cells, B-cell-depleted T cells, or PBMCs. Deeply sampled blood TCRbeta repertoires from subjects exposed to, actively infected with, or recovered from COVID-19 were included in the dataset. A freely available public database, intended as a resource for researchers studying the immune response to SARS-CoV-2, is where the repertoires were released. The samples were drawn from two sources: the first 160 participants of the ongoing ImmuneRACE study, and approximately 1,300 subjects contributed by 6 global collaborators. The sample metadata nearly always contained a de-identified subject ID, COVID-19 status, age in years and sex. HLA class I and class II types, where available, came from metadata supplied by the sample provider rather than from assay-based typing. Points the paper makes about the study in general: How much clinical and demographic metadata was included differed by source and by participant, and the metadata was provided uncurated.

TCRbeta CDR3 regions were amplified from genomic DNA by means of the immunoSEQ Assay, a bias-controlled multiplex PCR. In the original analysis: The number of nucleated cells in each sample was estimated by amplification of reference gene primers within the assay. To quantify the absolute abundance of each unique TCRbeta CDR3 rearrangement, sequence reads were collapsed and filtered. Productive Simpson clonality was computed per sample as the square root of Simpson's diversity index over productive rearrangements. TCRdb carries this immuneACCESS record with in-frame sequences only. Its versions omit some clonotypes, under half of them owing to an unresolved V gene in the studies checked, with the rest unexplained. The DNA was the basis for D and trimming; V, J and clone size are from that table. The sample yields fewer than 85,000 clones; about 88% were counted once. The ten largest clones capture just over 5% of the sample.

The collaborating institutions used their own protocols to collect whole blood in K2EDTA tubes. For TCRbeta analysis, collaborator samples were shipped as frozen whole blood, as isolated PBMCs, or as DNA extracted from either sample type. The sequence was collected from a human donor in a cohort sampled during active COVID-19. The specimen was peripheral blood. Here the chain combines TRBV29-1 and TRBJ2-7; the junction holds 9 bases that match TRBD2. The DNA sequence is as follows: TGCAGCGTTAACAAAGCGGGGGGATCCTACGAGCAGTACTTC. Translated, this gives CSVNKAGGSYEQYF.